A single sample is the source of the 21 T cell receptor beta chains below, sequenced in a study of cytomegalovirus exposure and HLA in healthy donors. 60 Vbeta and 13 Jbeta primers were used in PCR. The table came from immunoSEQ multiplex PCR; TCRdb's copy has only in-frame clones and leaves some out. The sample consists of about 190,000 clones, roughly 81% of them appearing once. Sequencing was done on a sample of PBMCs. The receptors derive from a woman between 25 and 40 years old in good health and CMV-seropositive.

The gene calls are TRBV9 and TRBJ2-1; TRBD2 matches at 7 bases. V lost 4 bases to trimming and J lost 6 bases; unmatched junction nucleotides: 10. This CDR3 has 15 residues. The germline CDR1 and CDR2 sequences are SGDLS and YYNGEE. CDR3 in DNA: TGTGCCAGCAGCCCCCTTGGGGGGGTCCCCAATGAGCAGTTCTTC. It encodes CASSPLGGVPNEQFF.

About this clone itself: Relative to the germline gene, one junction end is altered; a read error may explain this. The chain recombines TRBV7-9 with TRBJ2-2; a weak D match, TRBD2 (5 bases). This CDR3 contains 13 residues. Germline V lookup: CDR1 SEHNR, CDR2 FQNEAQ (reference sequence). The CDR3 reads CSSSPRGSEELFF. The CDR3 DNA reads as TGTTCCAGCAGCCCCCGGGGTTCCGAGGAGCTGTTTTTT. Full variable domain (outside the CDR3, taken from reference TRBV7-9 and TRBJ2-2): DTGVSQNPRHKITKRGQNVTFRCDPISEHNRLYWYRQTLGQGPEFLTYFQNEAQLEKSRLLSDRFSAERPKGSFSTLEIQRTEQGDSAMYLCSSSPRGSEELFFGEGSRLTVL.

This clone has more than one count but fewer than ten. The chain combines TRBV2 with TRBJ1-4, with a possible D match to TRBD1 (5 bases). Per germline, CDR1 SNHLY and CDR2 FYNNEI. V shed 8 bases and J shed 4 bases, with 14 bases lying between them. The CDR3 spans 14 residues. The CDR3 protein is CASSGFMVNEKLFF. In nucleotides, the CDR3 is TGTGCCAGCTCAGGGTTTATGGTTAATGAAAAACTGTTTTTT.

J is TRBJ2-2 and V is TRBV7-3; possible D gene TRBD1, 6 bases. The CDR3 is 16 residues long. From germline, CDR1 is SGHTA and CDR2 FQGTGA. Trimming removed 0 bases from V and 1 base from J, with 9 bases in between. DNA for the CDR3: TGTGCCAGCAGCTTAACCGGGACAAAGAACACCGGGGAGCTGTTTTTT. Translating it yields CASSLTGTKNTGELFF. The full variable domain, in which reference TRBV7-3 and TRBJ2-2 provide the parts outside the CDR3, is GAGVSQTPSNKVTEKGKYVELRCDPISGHTALYWYRQSLGQGPEFLIYFQGTGAADDSGLPNDRFFAVRPEGSVSTLKIQRTERGDSAVYLCASSLTGTKNTGELFFGEGSRLTVL.

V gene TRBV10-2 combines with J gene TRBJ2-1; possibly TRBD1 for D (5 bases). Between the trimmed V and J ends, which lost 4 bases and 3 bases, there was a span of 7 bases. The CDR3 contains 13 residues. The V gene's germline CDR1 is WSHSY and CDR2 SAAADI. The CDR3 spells CASSADSYNEQFF. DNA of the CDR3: TGCGCCAGCAGTGCTGACAGCTACAATGAGCAGTTCTTC.

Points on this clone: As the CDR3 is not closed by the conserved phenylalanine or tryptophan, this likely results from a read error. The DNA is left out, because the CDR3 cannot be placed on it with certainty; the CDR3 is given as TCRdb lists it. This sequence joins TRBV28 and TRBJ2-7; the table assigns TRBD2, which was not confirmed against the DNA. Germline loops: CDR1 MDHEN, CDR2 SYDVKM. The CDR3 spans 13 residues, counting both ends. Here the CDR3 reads CASSTTLWGEGLL.

CDR3 DNA: TGTGCCAGCAGCTTACCCGGACCTTCGGCGGGAAAACTGTTTTTT. This gives the protein CASSLPGPSAGKLFF. This sequence joins TRBV7-9 and TRBJ1-4; D uncertain. Germline V gene lookup returns CDR1 SEHNR and CDR2 FQNEAQ (reference sequence). There are 15 residues in the CDR3. V was shortened by 2 bases and J by 10 bases, with 17 bases between the two germline ends.

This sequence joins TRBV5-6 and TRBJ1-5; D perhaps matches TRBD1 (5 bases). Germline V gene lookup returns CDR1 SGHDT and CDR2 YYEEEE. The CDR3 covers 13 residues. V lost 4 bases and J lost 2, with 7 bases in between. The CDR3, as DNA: TGTGCCAGCAGCCCAGGGCGCAATCAGCCCCAGCATTTT. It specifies CASSPGRNQPQHF. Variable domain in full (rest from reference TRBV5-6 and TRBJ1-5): DAGVTQSPTHLIKTRGQQVTLRCSPKSGHDTVSWYQQALGQGPQFIFQYYEEEERQRGNFPDRFSGHQFPNYSSELNVNALLLGDSALYLCASSPGRNQPQHFGDGTRLSIL.

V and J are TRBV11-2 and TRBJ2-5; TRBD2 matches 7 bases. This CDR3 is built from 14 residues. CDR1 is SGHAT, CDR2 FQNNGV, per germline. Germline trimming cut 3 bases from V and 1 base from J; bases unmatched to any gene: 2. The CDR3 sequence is CASSFAGVQETQYF. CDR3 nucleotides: TGTGCCAGCAGCTTTGCGGGGGTCCAAGAGACCCAGTACTTC.

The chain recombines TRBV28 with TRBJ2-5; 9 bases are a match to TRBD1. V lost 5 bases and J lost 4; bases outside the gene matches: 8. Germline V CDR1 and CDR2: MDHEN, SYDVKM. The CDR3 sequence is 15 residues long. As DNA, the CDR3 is TGTGCCAGCAGTGGGGCGGGACAGGGAAGAGAGACCCAGTACTTC. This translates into CASSGAGQGRETQYF.

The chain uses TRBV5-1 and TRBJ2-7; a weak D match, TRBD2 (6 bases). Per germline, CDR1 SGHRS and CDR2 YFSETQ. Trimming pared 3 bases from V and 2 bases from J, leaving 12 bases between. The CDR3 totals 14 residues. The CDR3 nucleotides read TGCGCCAGCAGCTCAGGGACTGGCCCCTACGAGCAGTACTTC. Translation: CASSSGTGPYEQYF.

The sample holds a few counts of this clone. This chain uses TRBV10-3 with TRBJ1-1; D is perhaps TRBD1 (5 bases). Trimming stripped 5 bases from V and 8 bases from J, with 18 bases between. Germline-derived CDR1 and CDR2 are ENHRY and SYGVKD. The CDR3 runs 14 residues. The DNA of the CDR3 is TGTGCCATCAGTTCGGGGGTTGGGGCCCTAGAAGCTTTCTTT. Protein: CAISSGVGALEAFF.

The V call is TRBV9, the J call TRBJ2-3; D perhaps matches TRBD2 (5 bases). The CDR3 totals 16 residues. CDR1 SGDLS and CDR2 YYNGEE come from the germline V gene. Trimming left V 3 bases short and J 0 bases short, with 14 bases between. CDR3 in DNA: TGTGCCAGCAGCGGTGGACTGAGGCCAAGCACAGATACGCAGTATTTT. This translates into CASSGGLRPSTDTQYF.

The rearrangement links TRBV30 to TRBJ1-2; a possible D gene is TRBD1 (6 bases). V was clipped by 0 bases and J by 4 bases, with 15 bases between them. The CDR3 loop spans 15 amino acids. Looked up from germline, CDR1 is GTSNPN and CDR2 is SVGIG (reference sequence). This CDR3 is CAWSVVAGHIYGYTF. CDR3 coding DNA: TGTGCCTGGAGTGTGGTAGCGGGACATATCTATGGCTACACCTTC.

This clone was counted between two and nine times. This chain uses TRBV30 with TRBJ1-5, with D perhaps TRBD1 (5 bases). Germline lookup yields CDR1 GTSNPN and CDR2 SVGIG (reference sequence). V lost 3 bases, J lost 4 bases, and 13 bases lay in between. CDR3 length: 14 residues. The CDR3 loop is CAWSPLGGNQPQHF. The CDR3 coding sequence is TGTGCCTGGAGCCCCCTGGGGGGGAATCAGCCCCAGCATTTT.

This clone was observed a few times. The CDR3, as DNA: TGTGCCAGCAGTTTCGACAGGGAAGAGGTGAACACTGAAGCTTTCTTT. It specifies CASSFDREEVNTEAFF. V usage is TRBV28 and J usage is TRBJ1-1; 7 bases align to TRBD1. The CDR3 consists of 16 residues. Germline V gene data show CDR1 as MDHEN and CDR2 as SYDVKM. V shed 3 bases and J 0 bases; nucleotides not matched to a gene: 7.

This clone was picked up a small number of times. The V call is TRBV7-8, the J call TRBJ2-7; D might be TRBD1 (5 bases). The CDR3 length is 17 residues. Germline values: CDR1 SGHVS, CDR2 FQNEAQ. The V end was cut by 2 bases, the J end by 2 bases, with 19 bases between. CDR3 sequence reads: CASSLPDRPHDTYEQYF. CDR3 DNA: TGTGCCAGCAGCTTACCCGACAGACCACACGATACCTACGAGCAGTACTTC.

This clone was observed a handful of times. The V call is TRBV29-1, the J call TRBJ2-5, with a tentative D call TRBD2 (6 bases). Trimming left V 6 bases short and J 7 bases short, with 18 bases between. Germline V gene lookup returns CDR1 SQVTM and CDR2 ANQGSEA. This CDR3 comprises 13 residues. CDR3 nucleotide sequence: TGCAGCGTGCGTAATTCGGGGGTCTCGACCCAGTACTTC. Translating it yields CSVRNSGVSTQYF.

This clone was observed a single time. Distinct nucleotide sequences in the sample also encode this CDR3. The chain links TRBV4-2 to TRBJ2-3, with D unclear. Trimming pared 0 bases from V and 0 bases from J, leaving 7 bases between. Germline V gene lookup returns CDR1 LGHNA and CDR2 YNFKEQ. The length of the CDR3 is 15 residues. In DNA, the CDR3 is TGTGCCAGCAGCCAAGACCCCGTTAGCACAGATACGCAGTATTTT. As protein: CASSQDPVSTDTQYF.

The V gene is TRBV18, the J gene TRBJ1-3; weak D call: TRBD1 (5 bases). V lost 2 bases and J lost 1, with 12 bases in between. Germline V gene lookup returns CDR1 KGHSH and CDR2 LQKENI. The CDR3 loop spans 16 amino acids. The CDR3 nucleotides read TGTGCCAGCTCACCAAGTTCGGGGGAATCTGGAAACACCATATATTTT. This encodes CASSPSSGESGNTIYF.

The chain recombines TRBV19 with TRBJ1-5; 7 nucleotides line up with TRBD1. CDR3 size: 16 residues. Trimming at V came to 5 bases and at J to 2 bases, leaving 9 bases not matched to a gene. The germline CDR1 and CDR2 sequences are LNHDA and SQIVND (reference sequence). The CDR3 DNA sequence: TGTGCCAGTAGTGCCCGACAGGGCGGAGGCAATCAGCCCCAGCATTTT. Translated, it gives CASSARQGGGNQPQHF.